The T cell receptor beta chain described here comes from a study of control samples from healthy donors and cancer patients. Measured with immunoSEQ multiplex PCR; TCRdb has only the in-frame clones, and not every one. The sample holds 53,000 or so clones, around 87% seen once. Trimming pared 0 bases from V and 0 bases from J, leaving 6 bases between. This CDR3 region has 14 residues. Germline V gives CDR1 ENHRY, CDR2 SYGVKD. Sequencing was done on a sample of PBMCs. The sequence was obtained from a man in his 60s with head and neck cancer. J is TRBJ2-7 and V is TRBV10-3; a weak D match, TRBD2 (5 bases). The CDR3 sequence: CAISESGDSYEQYF. The CDR3 coding sequence is TGTGCCATCAGTGAGTCCGGGGACTCCTACGAGCAGTACTTC.